Following are 21 T cell receptor beta chains from one sample sequenced in a study of T-cell memory formation after mild COVID-19. In TCRdb, the 5' RACE reads were re-called with MiXCR into one record per CDR3 protein. The sample lists roughly 150,000 distinct CDR3 sequences; approximately 15% were seen once. Sequenced material: PBMCs or a T cell subset sorted from them (not recorded which). These receptor sequences come from an adult woman who had mild COVID-19 (a few samples of this study predate the infection). Cell type and time point are not known.

A few counts support this clonotype. The CDR3 DNA is TGTGCCAGCAGTTTCGGGACCACTAGCTCCTACGAGCAGTACTTC. Its protein is CASSFGTTSSYEQYF. This chain uses TRBV12-3 or TRBV12-4 with TRBJ2-7; D possibly uses TRBD1 or TRBD2 (5 bases each). The CDR3 sequence is 15 residues long. V shed 3 bases and J shed 0 bases, with 12 bases lying between them.

The DNA for the CDR3 is TGTGCCAGCAGTCCAGACAGCGTGAACACTGAAGCTTTCTTT. The encoded protein is CASSPDSVNTEAFF. V and J are TRBV12-3 or TRBV12-4 and TRBJ1-1; perhaps TRBD1 as D (5 bases). The length of the CDR3 is 14 residues. Trimming removed 5 bases from V and 0 bases from J, with 10 bases in between.

This clonotype was counted at least ten times. The chain is built from TRBV3-1 and TRBJ2-7, with TRBD1 matching over 7 bases. Germline V gene sequence: CDR1 LGHDT, CDR2 YNNKEL (reference sequence). CDR3 size: 15 residues. V was pared by 3 bases and J by 1 base, with 6 bases of the junction left unmatched. The CDR3 DNA is TGTGCCAGCAGCCATCCACAGGGGAAATCCTACGAGCAGTACTTC. Residues: CASSHPQGKSYEQYF.

The chain links TRBV20-1 to TRBJ2-7; 11 bases fit TRBD2. This CDR3 region has 15 residues. The germline V gene has CDR1 DFQATT and CDR2 SNEGSKA (reference sequence). The trim removed 5 bases at V and 5 bases at J, leaving 11 bases unmatched. CDR3 protein: CSAPPGLAGFHEQYF. The CDR3 nucleotides are TGCAGTGCTCCCCCTGGACTAGCGGGCTTCCACGAGCAGTACTTC.

The chain joins TRBV18 to TRBJ2-7; 10 bases are shared with TRBD1. V was pared by 3 bases and J by 7 bases, with 12 bases of the junction left unmatched. CDR3 length: 16 residues. CDR1 is KGHSH and CDR2 is LQKENI in the germline V gene. CDR3 sequence (DNA): TGTGCCAGCTCACCGCCCATCGGGACAGGGGTAGGTGAGCAGTACTTC. It translates to CASSPPIGTGVGEQYF. Using reference TRBV18 and TRBJ2-7 for the parts outside the CDR3, the full variable domain is NAGVMQNPRHLVRRRGQEARLRCSPMKGHSHVYWYRQLPEEGLKFMVYLQKENIIDESGMPKERFSAEFPKEGPSILRIQQVVRGDSAAYFCASSPPIGTGVGEQYFGPGTRLTVT.

This clonotype was seen a few times. This sequence joins TRBV6-5 and TRBJ2-7, with 8 bases fitting TRBD1. The CDR3 has 14 amino acids. J gave up 3 bases and V 4 bases, and 5 bases lay outside the gene matches. The germline V gene has CDR1 MNHEY and CDR2 SVGAGI. CDR3 DNA sequence: TGTGCCAGCAGTTTCACCGGGACAGGCTACGAGCAGTACTTC. Its translation is CASSFTGTGYEQYF.

This clonotype was detected a few times. The chain couples TRBV14 to TRBJ2-1; 9 nucleotides line up with TRBD2. The CDR3 runs 19 residues. J lost 0 bases, V lost 4 bases, and 13 bases had no gene match. Germline CDR1 and CDR2: SGHDN and FVKESK. The CDR3 is CASSPIPGLASRSYNEQFF. For the CDR3, the DNA is TGTGCCAGCAGCCCCATACCGGGACTAGCTTCCCGCTCCTACAATGAGCAGTTCTTC.

This clonotype came up a few times. The chain uses TRBV24-1 and TRBJ2-2; 8 bases are a match to TRBD1. With V trimmed by 11 bases and J by 6 bases, 10 bases remained unmatched. The CDR3 totals 14 residues. Germline V gene sequence: CDR1 KGHDR, CDR2 SFDVKD. The CDR3 protein is CAIQGASYAGELFF. CDR3 nucleotides: TGTGCCATCCAGGGGGCGTCTTATGCCGGGGAGCTGTTTTTT.

Only a few counts were recorded for this clonotype. V usage is TRBV7-2 and J usage is TRBJ2-1; perhaps TRBD1 as D (6 bases). CDR1 is SGHTA and CDR2 is FQGNSA in the germline V gene. This CDR3 region has 13 residues. Trimming removed 5 bases from V and 10 bases from J, with 15 bases in between. The CDR3 coding sequence is TGTGCCAGCAGCGATTACAGGGTAAGCGAGCAGTTCTTC. It is translated as CASSDYRVSEQFF.

This clonotype was seen only a few times. The rearrangement links TRBV9 to TRBJ2-1, with 9 positions matching TRBD1. Trimming took 3 bases from V and 7 from J; bases not matched to a gene: 17. From germline, CDR1 is SGDLS and CDR2 YYNGEE. This CDR3 has 18 residues. Here the CDR3 DNA reads TGTGCCAGCAGCGCACGCTTCGTACCGGGACAGGGACTAAATGAGCAGTTCTTC. The encoded protein is CASSARFVPGQGLNEQFF.

This clonotype was found a few times. The V gene is TRBV24-1, the J gene TRBJ1-5; possible D gene TRBD1, 5 bases. Germline-derived CDR1 and CDR2 are KGHDR and SFDVKD. Trimming pared 3 bases from V and 1 base from J, leaving 6 bases between. This CDR3 is 14 amino acids long. The CDR3 coding sequence is TGTGCCACCAGTGATCGGGGGAGCAATCAGCCCCAGCATTTT. This encodes CATSDRGSNQPQHF.

The chain recombines TRBV24-1 with TRBJ2-7; D ambiguous. This CDR3 region has 14 residues. Germline V CDR1 and CDR2: KGHDR, SFDVKD. V lost 5 bases to trimming and J lost 2 bases, with 12 bases between them. This CDR3 reads CATSVEVETYEQYF. CDR3 in DNA: TGTGCCACCAGTGTCGAAGTCGAAACCTACGAGCAGTACTTC.

This clonotype turned up a few times. This chain joins TRBV7-6 and TRBJ1-2; D unclear. The CDR3 is 15 amino acids. The V gene's germline CDR1 is SGHVS and CDR2 FNYEAQ. Between the trimmed V and J ends, which lost 5 bases and 3 bases, there was a span of 16 bases. The CDR3 sequence is CASSPGPGKDYGYTF. CDR3 nucleotides: TGTGCCAGCAGCCCCGGGCCCGGGAAGGACTATGGCTACACCTTC.

This clonotype was seen a few times. The V call is TRBV20-1, the J call TRBJ2-2; the D is unclear. CDR3 length equals 13 residues. Per germline, CDR1 DFQATT and CDR2 SNEGSKA (reference sequence). Trimming left V 0 bases short and J 2 bases short, with 4 bases between. The CDR3 loop reads CSAREGNTGELFF. CDR3 nucleotide sequence: TGCAGTGCTAGAGAGGGTAACACCGGGGAGCTGTTTTTT.

This clonotype was seen ten or more times. The chain employs TRBV18 and TRBJ1-4, with 10 bases fitting TRBD1. The CDR3 contains 14 residues. Germline CDR1 KGHSH, CDR2 LQKENI. Trimming cost V 8 bases and J 5 bases; bases outside gene matches: 5. The CDR3 DNA follows: TGTGCCAGCAGTCCGGGACAGGGGAATGAAAAACTGTTTTTT. Amino acid sequence: CASSPGQGNEKLFF.

For the CDR3, the DNA is TGCGCCAGCAGCCAAGGGGGCTCCAGCTCCTACAATGAGCAGTTCTTC. Translated, it gives CASSQGGSSSYNEQFF. The rearrangement uses TRBV4-3 and TRBJ2-1; possible D gene TRBD1, 5 bases. The V end lost 1 base, the J end lost 0 bases, and 10 bases lay between the germline ends. This CDR3 spans 16 amino acids. CDR1 and CDR2 from the germline V gene are LGHNA and YSLEER.

In regard to this clonotype: A read error may be the cause here, since a much bigger clone is one base away. The chain has TRBV7-8 and TRBJ2-2; 8 bases line up with TRBD2. Germline V lookup: CDR1 SGHVS, CDR2 FQNEAQ. The CDR3 loop spans 19 amino acids. The CDR3 loop reads CASSSPSWSGSRPPGELIF. In DNA, the CDR3 is TGTGCCAGCAGCTCCCCAAGTTGGAGCGGGAGTCGCCCGCCCGGGGAGCTGATTTTT.

V and J are TRBV12-3 or TRBV12-4 and TRBJ2-7, with TRBD2 identical over 8 bases. Trimming removed 1 base from V and 3 bases from J; junction bases left unmatched: 5. The length of the CDR3 is 15 residues. CDR3: CASSLGSGISYEQYF. The CDR3 DNA is TGTGCCAGCAGTTTAGGTAGCGGGATAAGCTACGAGCAGTACTTC.

This clonotype has only a few counts. The chain combines TRBV11-2 with TRBJ2-7; D possibly corresponds to TRBD1 (6 bases). The CDR3 is made up of 14 amino acids. V shed 5 bases and J shed 2 bases, with 13 bases lying between them. From germline, CDR1 is SGHAT and CDR2 FQNNGV. Here the CDR3 DNA reads TGTGCCAGCAGCCCGGACCCAGGGGCCTACGAGCAGTACTTC. Residues: CASSPDPGAYEQYF.

This chain joins TRBV7-8 and TRBJ2-5, with no clear D. V was shortened by 2 bases and J by 2 bases, with 12 bases between the two germline ends. The CDR3 has 15 amino acids. The germline gives CDR1 SGHVS, CDR2 FQNEAQ. The CDR3 spells CASSLMWLDQETQYF. The CDR3 DNA follows: TGTGCCAGCAGCTTAATGTGGCTGGATCAAGAGACCCAGTACTTC.

The V call is TRBV12-3 or TRBV12-4, the J call TRBJ2-1; 7 bases line up with TRBD1. The ends lost 3 bases at V and 0 bases at J; junction bases unmatched: 11. The CDR3 covers 18 residues. CDR3 nucleotide sequence: TGTGCCAGCAGTTTGTTGCGAAGGGGGCTAGTCTCCTACAATGAGCAGTTCTTC. This sequence encodes CASSLLRRGLVSYNEQFF.